This TCR beta chain appears in the sequencing data of a study of T cell changes during pregnancy in multiple sclerosis. Measured with immunoSEQ multiplex PCR; TCRdb has only the in-frame clones, and not every one. The data show 73,000 or so clones, with about 89% seen just once and approximately 0.84% held by the top ten. The sample in question was peripheral blood, obtained in the second trimester of pregnancy. The source is a female donor with multiple sclerosis, enrolled in a pregnancy study.

CDR3 sequence reads: CASSPGTSGVYNEQFF. The CDR3 DNA follows: TGCGCCAGCAGCCCAGGGACTAGCGGGGTCTACAATGAGCAGTTCTTC. The chain combines TRBV4-3 with TRBJ2-1, with 13 bases aligning to TRBD2. Germline V lookup: CDR1 LGHNA, CDR2 YSLEER. This CDR3 contains 16 residues. The J segment lost 3 bases and the V segment lost 4 bases, leaving 3 bases of the junction unmatched.